These 16 T cell receptor beta chains originate from one sample sequenced in a study of T cells in Graves' hyperthyroidism and ophthalmopathy. TCR beta CDR3 regions were amplified from RNA transcripts. TCR CDR3 underwent first-round RT-PCR with the HTBI primer set. TCRdb itself ran the multiplex PCR reads through MiXCR, one entry per CDR3 protein. This sample has about 300,000 distinct CDR3 sequences, with less than 20% found just once. Source material: blood. Every receptor here comes from a man in his forties or fifties with Graves' ophthalmopathy.

The chain links TRBV10-3 to TRBJ1-4; 9 bases fit TRBD1. This CDR3 has 13 amino acids. V was clipped by 4 bases and J by 8 bases; unmatched bases: 2. Germline V CDR1 and CDR2: ENHRY, SYGVKD. The CDR3: CAISAGTGEKLFF. CDR3 in DNA: TGTGCCATCAGTGCCGGGACAGGGGAAAAACTGTTTTTT.

The V call is TRBV18, the J call TRBJ2-7; 12 bases line up with TRBD1. Germline V gene lookup returns CDR1 KGHSH and CDR2 LQKENI. CDR3 length: 13 amino acids. Losses at the gene ends were 4 bases for V and 6 bases for J; bases not matched to a gene: 1. In nucleotides, the CDR3 is TGTGCCAGCTCACGGGACAGGGGGCCCGAGCAGTACTTC. This sequence encodes CASSRDRGPEQYF.

This clonotype was seen only once. The CDR3 nucleotides read TGCGGCGGGGGACAGGGAGGCGAGCAGTACTTC. It is translated as CGGGQGGEQYF. This chain joins TRBV29-1 and TRBJ2-7, with TRBD1 matching over 9 bases. The CDR3 contains 11 residues. Germline CDR1 and CDR2: SQVTM and ANQGSEA.

This clonotype was observed at least ten times. V and J are TRBV7-6 and TRBJ1-1, with D perhaps TRBD1 (6 bases). CDR3 length: 14 amino acids. Looked up from germline, CDR1 is SGHVS and CDR2 is FNYEAQ. Trimming cost V 5 bases and J 3 bases, with 13 bases left between them. CDR3 sequence: CASSQQGLDTEAFF. The CDR3 coding sequence is TGTGCCAGCAGCCAACAGGGTCTTGACACTGAAGCTTTCTTT.

This clonotype was picked up a small number of times. CDR3 nucleotide sequence: TGTGCCACCAGTGAGGGACTAGCGGGAGTTAGGGAGCTGTTTTTT. Protein sequence: CATSEGLAGVRELFF. This sequence joins TRBV24-1 and TRBJ2-2, with 14 bases fitting TRBD2. The CDR3 extends over 15 amino acids. The V gene end was trimmed by 4 bases and the J gene end by 9 bases; junction bases not matched to a gene: 3. CDR1 and CDR2 (germline): KGHDR, SFDVKD.

The sample holds a few counts of this clonotype. This chain connects TRBV28 to TRBJ2-1, with D possibly matching TRBD1 (7 bases). There are 16 residues in the CDR3. V was clipped by 5 bases and J by 4 bases, with 18 bases between them. Per germline, CDR1 MDHEN and CDR2 SYDVKM. CDR3 sequence: CASSVRQGLNYNEQFF. The CDR3 DNA reads TGTGCCAGCAGTGTCCGACAGGGACTCAATTACAATGAGCAGTTCTTC.

This clonotype was counted between two and nine times. V gene TRBV5-5 combines with J gene TRBJ1-1; no firm D call. V lost 1 base and J 0 bases, leaving 10 bases between the germline ends. CDR3 size: 15 residues. Germline V gene sequence: CDR1 SGHKS, CDR2 YYEKEE (reference sequence). CDR3 sequence: CASSLSTGMNTEAFF. CDR3 nucleotide sequence: TGTGCCAGCAGCTTGTCCACCGGGATGAACACTGAAGCTTTCTTT.

The V gene is TRBV29-1, the J gene TRBJ2-1, with unresolved D. Trimming stripped 7 bases from V and 3 bases from J, with 13 bases between. The CDR3 length is 13 residues. The germline V gene encodes CDR1 SQVTM and CDR2 ANQGSEA. This CDR3 is CSALQNNYNEQFF. The CDR3 coding sequence is TGCAGCGCCCTACAGAATAACTACAATGAGCAGTTCTTC.

This clonotype was seen more than once but under ten times. V gene TRBV6-1 combines with J gene TRBJ1-1; D unclear. CDR1 is MNHNS and CDR2 is SASEGT in the germline V gene. The CDR3 totals 12 residues. Trimming left V 3 bases short and J 6 bases short, with 8 bases between. This CDR3 reads CASSDFSAEAFF. The CDR3 nucleotides read TGTGCCAGCAGTGACTTCAGCGCTGAAGCTTTCTTT.

This clonotype was observed at least ten times. J is TRBJ2-7 and V is TRBV3-1; D is unresolved. This CDR3 is built from 12 residues. Germline lookup yields CDR1 LGHDT and CDR2 YNNKEL (reference sequence). V was clipped by 1 base and J by 3 bases, with 4 bases between them. The CDR3 region has the DNA TGTGCCAGCAGCCAAGCTGTCTACGAGCAGTACTTC. Amino acids: CASSQAVYEQYF.

The rearrangement links TRBV20-1 to TRBJ2-1; 13 nucleotides match TRBD2. J lost 3 bases, V lost 3 bases, and 8 bases had no gene match. This CDR3 comprises 17 residues. Per germline, CDR1 DFQATT and CDR2 SNEGSKA (reference sequence). The CDR3 is CSASTSGRAVVYNEQFF. As DNA, the CDR3 is TGCAGTGCTAGTACTAGCGGGAGGGCAGTTGTCTACAATGAGCAGTTCTTC.

The sample holds a few counts of this clonotype. This sequence joins TRBV4-1 and TRBJ1-1; D unclear. This CDR3 spans 15 amino acids. Germline CDR1 and CDR2: MGHRA and YSYEKL. The ends were cut back, 1 base at V and 2 bases at J, with 11 bases in the middle. For the CDR3, the DNA is TGCGCCAGCAGCCAAGTGACCCCCCCTAACACTGAAGCTTTCTTT. Encoded protein: CASSQVTPPNTEAFF.

This clonotype was counted a few times. The chain links TRBV2 to TRBJ2-7; TRBD2 might be the D (6 bases). The germline gives CDR1 SNHLY, CDR2 FYNNEI. V lost 9 bases and J lost 3, with 9 bases in between. The CDR3 sequence is 11 residues long. CDR3 protein: CARGRSYEQYF. Written as DNA, the CDR3 is TGTGCCAGGGGGAGGAGCTACGAGCAGTACTTC.

This clonotype was recorded at least ten times. The chain couples TRBV30 to TRBJ2-2, with D possibly TRBD2 on 6 matching bases. CDR3 size: 14 residues. Trimming removed 8 bases from V and 5 bases from J, with 18 bases in between. Germline V gene sequence: CDR1 GTSNPN, CDR2 SVGIG (reference sequence). The CDR3 here is CALRSGLGTGELFF. CDR3 coding DNA: TGTGCCCTGCGATCGGGACTCGGGACCGGGGAGCTGTTTTTT.

This clonotype was counted ten times or more. This chain connects TRBV28 to TRBJ1-1; D is undetermined. The CDR3 covers 13 residues. Germline lookup yields CDR1 MDHEN and CDR2 SYDVKM. Trimming took 8 bases from V and 0 from J, leaving 10 bases between them. CDR3 nucleotide sequence: TGTGCCAGCGGATCATCTATGAACACTGAAGCTTTCTTT. Translation: CASGSSMNTEAFF.

This clonotype has more than one count but fewer than ten. The chain employs TRBV20-1 and TRBJ1-5; no clear D. The CDR3 sequence is 13 residues long. In germline, CDR1 is DFQATT, CDR2 SNEGSKA (reference sequence). V lost 3 bases to trimming and J lost 1 base, with 7 bases between them. CDR3 sequence: CSASLGSNQPQHF. The CDR3 region has the DNA TGCAGTGCTAGTTTGGGAAGCAATCAGCCCCAGCATTTT.